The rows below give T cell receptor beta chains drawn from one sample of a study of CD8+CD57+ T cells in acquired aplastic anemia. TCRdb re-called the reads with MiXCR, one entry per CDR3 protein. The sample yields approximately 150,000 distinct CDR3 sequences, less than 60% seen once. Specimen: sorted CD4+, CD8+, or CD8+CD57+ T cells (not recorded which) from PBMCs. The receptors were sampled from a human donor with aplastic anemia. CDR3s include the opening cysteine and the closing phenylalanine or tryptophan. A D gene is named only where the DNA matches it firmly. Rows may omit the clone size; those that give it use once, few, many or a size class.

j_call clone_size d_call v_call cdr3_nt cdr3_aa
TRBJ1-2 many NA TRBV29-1 TGCAGCGTTGAGGGGGAATACTATGGCTACACCTTC CSVEGEYYGYTF
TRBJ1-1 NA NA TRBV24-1 TGTGCCACCCGACATAGTCTGAACACTGAAGCTTTCTTT CATRHSLNTEAFF
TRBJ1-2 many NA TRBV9 TGTGCCAGCAGCGTAGCTACGGACAGTTCATATGGCTACACCTTC CASSVATDSSYGYTF
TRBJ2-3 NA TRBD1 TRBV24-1 TGTGCCACCAGTGATGGGACAGGGGTCACAGATACGCAGTATTTT CATSDGTGVTDTQYF
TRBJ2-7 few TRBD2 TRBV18 TGTGCCAGCTCACCCCAGATTAGCGGGGGGTCCTACGAGCAGTACTTC CASSPQISGGSYEQYF
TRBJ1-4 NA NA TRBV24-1 TGTGCCACCAGTGATTTTTCCGGGAATAGTGAAAGACTGTTTTTT CATSDFSGNSERLFF
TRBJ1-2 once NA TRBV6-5 TGTGCCAGCAGTTCCTCCGGGACAAACTATGGCTACACCTTC CASSSSGTNYGYTF
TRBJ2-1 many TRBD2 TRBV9 TGTGCCAGCAGCGCTCTCGGACTAGAAGTCTACAATGAGCAGTTCTTC CASSALGLEVYNEQFF
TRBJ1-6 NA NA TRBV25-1 TGTGCCAGCAGTGAACCAAGGGCTCAAGGAGCAGCCCTCCACTTT CASSEPRAQGAALHF
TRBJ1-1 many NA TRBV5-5 TGTGCCAGCAGCCTCACAGGATCCACTGAAGCTTTCTTT CASSLTGSTEAFF
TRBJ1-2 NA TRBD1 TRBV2 TGTGCCAGCAGCGCTACAGGGACAGGGTACGGCTACACCTTC CASSATGTGYGYTF
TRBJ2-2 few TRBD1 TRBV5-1 TGCGCCAGCAGCTTTTCGATTACAGGGGGCGCTGGGAACACCGGGGAGCTGTTTTTT CASSFSITGGAGNTGELFF
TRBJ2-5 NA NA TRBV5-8 TGTGCCAGCAGCTTGGAGGGAGGTAGGCAGGGAGAGACCCAGTACTTC CASSLEGGRQGETQYF
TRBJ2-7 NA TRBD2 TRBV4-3 TGCGCCAGCAGCCAAGTAGCGGGAGGGCCCTCCTACGAGCAGTACTTC CASSQVAGGPSYEQYF
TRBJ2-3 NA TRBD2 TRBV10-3 TGTGCCATCAGGGGCCTCGCTAGCGGGATTGGGACAGATACGCAGTATTTT CAIRGLASGIGTDTQYF
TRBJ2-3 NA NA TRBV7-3 TGTGCCAGCAGCCCCCAGGAGGTGCGGGATACGCAGTATTTT CASSPQEVRDTQYF
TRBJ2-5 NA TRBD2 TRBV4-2 TGTGCCAGCAGCTTGCTCGGGACTAGGTACCAAGAGACCCAGTACTTC CASSLLGTRYQETQYF
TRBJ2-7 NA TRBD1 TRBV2 TGTGCCAAAGATAGGGGACAGGGAACCTACGAGCAGTACTTC CAKDRGQGTYEQYF
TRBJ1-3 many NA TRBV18 TGTGCCAGCTCACCAGGGGCAAGAGGAAACACCATATATTTT CASSPGARGNTIYF
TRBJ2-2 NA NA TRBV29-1 TGCAGCGTTGAAGATCGGAGTTCGACCGGGGAGCTGTTTTTT CSVEDRSSTGELFF
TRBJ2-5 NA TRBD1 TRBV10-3 TGTGCCATCAGTGCGGGGGACAGGGAAGAGACCCAGTACTTC CAISAGDREETQYF
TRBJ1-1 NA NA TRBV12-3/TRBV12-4 TGTGCCAGCAATGTGGGAAGAGCTCTCTTT CASNVGRALF
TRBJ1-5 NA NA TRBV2 TGTGCCAGCAGTGACCCCGGCCAGCCCAGGCATTTT CASSDPGQPRHF
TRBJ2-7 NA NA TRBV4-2 TGTGCCAGCGGAGGGGACTCTTCCTACGAGCAGTACTTC CASGGDSSYEQYF
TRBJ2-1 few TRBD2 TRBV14 TGTGCCAGCAGCCACTACCGGGGGGGCATAAACAATGAGCAGTTCTTC CASSHYRGGINNEQFF
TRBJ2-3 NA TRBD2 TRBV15 TGTGCCACCAGCAGAGTAACTAGCGGGGGAGATACGCAGTATTTT CATSRVTSGGDTQYF
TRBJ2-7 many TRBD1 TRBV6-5 TGTGCCAGCAGCCGCACAGGGGCGAACACCTACGAGCAGTACTTC CASSRTGANTYEQYF
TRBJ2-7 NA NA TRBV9 TGTGCCAGCAGCGTAGGGCCGGGAGCCTCCTACGAGCAGTACTTC CASSVGPGASYEQYF
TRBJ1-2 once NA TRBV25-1 TGTGCCAGCAGTGACTATCGGGGCAGGTCTAACTATGGCTACACCTTC CASSDYRGRSNYGYTF
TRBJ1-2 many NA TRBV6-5 TGTGCCAGCAGTTACTCCGGCAGGGTGGGCTATGGCTACACCTTC CASSYSGRVGYGYTF
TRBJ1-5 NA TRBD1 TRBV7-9 TGTGCCAGCAGCTTAGCGACAGGGGGCGCAGAGCCCCAGCATTTT CASSLATGGAEPQHF
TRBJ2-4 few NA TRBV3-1 TGTGCCAGCAGCCAAGAGGCGAGGTTAGGGAGCATTCAGTACTTC CASSQEARLGSIQYF
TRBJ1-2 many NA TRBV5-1 TGCGCCAGCAGCTTGGGTATACAGGGAACCTATGGCTACACCTTC CASSLGIQGTYGYTF
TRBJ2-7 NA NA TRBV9 TGTGCCAGCAGCGAAGGCAGCGGGCCCTCCTACGAGCAGTACTTC CASSEGSGPSYEQYF
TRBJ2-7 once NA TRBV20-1 TGCAGTGGCGGGAACGGGCCCAGCGGGGAGCAGTACTTC CSGGNGPSGEQYF
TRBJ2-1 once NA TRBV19 TGTGCCAGTAGTTGGGGGCCTAGCCGTGATGAGCAGTTCTTC CASSWGPSRDEQFF
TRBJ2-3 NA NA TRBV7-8 TGTGCCAGCAGCCCTATCCGTGGCAGGAAGGACACAGATACGCAGTATTTT CASSPIRGRKDTDTQYF
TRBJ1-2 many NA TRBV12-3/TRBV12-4 TGTGCCAGCAGTTTAGCGGCGGAATATGGCTACACCTTC CASSLAAEYGYTF
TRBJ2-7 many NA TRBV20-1 TGCAGTGCTAGACCAGGTCAGGGAGGCTACGAGCAGTACTTC CSARPGQGGYEQYF
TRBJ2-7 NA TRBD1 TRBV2 TGTGCCAGCAGTGGCCGGGACAGGCGTTACTACGAGCAGTACTTC CASSGRDRRYYEQYF
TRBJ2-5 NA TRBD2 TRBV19 TGTGCCAGTAGTTTAGCGGGCAGCGGAGAGACCCAGTACTTC CASSLAGSGETQYF
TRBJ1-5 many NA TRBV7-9 TGTGCCAGCAGCTTAGCGCCAAGGAAAAATCAGCCCCAGCATTTT CASSLAPRKNQPQHF
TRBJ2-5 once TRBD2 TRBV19 TGTGCCAGTAGTATTGGGACTAGCGGGAGGGCCGTACAAGAGACCCAGTACTTC CASSIGTSGRAVQETQYF
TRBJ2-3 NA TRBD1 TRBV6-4 TGTGCCAGCAGTCCAAGGGGGCAGGGCACAGATACGCAGTATTTT CASSPRGQGTDTQYF
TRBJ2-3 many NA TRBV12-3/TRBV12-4 TGTGCCAGCACCCTTTCGGCGGGTACGCAGTATTTT CASTLSAGTQYF
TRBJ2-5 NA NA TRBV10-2 TGCGCCAGCAGCACTGCGCAAGAGACCCAGTACTTC CASSTAQETQYF
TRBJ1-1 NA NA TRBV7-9 TGTGCCAGCAGCTTAAGTGCAGGGTTTGCCGCTGAGGCTTTCTTT CASSLSAGFAAEAFF
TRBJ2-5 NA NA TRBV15 TGTGCCACCAGCAGAGATGGGGGAGGAGAGACCCAGTACTTC CATSRDGGGETQYF
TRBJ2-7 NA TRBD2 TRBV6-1 TGTGCCAGCAGGACTAGCGGGATCAACGAGCAGTACTTC CASRTSGINEQYF
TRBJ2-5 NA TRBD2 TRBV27 TGTGCCAGCAGTCCATTTCGGGGGGGACAAGAGACCCAGTACTTC CASSPFRGGQETQYF
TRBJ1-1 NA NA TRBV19 TGTGCCAGTAGTACAGGATCGCCGGGACACCTGGTTCCTCAGCCTGAAGCTTTCTTT CASSTGSPGHLVPQPEAFF
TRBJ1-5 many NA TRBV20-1 TGCAGTGCTACGCGGGGAAGGAGCAATCGGCCCCAGCATTTT CSATRGRSNRPQHF
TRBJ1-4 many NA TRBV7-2 TGTGCCAGCAGCCCTAACAGGGTAACTAATGAAAAACTGTTTTTT CASSPNRVTNEKLFF
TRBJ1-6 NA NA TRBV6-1 TGTGCCAGCTCCGGTCAGTCATATTCACCCCTCCACTTT CASSGQSYSPLHF
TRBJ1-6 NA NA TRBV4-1 TGCGCCAGCGCAAGCTCGGGACAACTAAACTCACCCCTCCACTTT CASASSGQLNSPLHF
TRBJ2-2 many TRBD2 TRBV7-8 TGTGCCAGCAACTATAGCGGGGCGAACACCGGGGAGCTGTTTTTT CASNYSGANTGELFF
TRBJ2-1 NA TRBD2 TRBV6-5 TGTGCCAGCAGTTACTCGATTCTTCTAGCGGACTACAATGAGCAGTTCTTC CASSYSILLADYNEQFF
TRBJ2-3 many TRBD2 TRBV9 TGTGCCAGCAGCGTAGGCCTAGCGGTCCAGCCCGCAGATACGCAGTATTTT CASSVGLAVQPADTQYF
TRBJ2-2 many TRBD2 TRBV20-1 TGCAGTGCTAGCCGTAGCGGGGGGGTCCCCGGGGAGCTGTTTTTT CSASRSGGVPGELFF